A selection of T cell receptor beta chains follows, all from one sample in a study of neurological immune-mediated disorders. In TCRdb, the 5' RACE reads were re-called with MiXCR into one record per CDR3 protein. The sample has about 50,000 distinct CDR3 sequences, about a tenth seen once. The sequenced material came from PBMCs. The source is a man in his sixties or seventies with HTLV-1-associated myelopathy (HAM/TSP). The conserved cysteine and the conserved F or W are not part of the CDR3 here.

v_gene: TRBV7-6; CDR3aa: ASSFTGQGDGEQF
v_gene: TRBV6-2/TRBV6-3; CDR3aa: ASSPNTNTEAF
v_gene: TRBV20-1; CDR3aa: SVPGQRSYEQY
v_gene: TRBV27; CDR3aa: ASSPLIGPGNQPQH
v_gene: TRBV5-1; CDR3aa: ASSLGGAYRVEQF
v_gene: TRBV18; CDR3aa: ASSPEVTQY
v_gene: TRBV4-3; CDR3aa: ASSQEGTQREEQF
v_gene: TRBV3-1; CDR3aa: ASSQGVGNTIY
v_gene: TRBV29-1; CDR3aa: SGSQGPYEQY
v_gene: TRBV9; CDR3aa: ASSGTPDAKEKLF
v_gene: TRBV5-1; CDR3aa: ASSLSQGANGELF
v_gene: TRBV5-1; CDR3aa: ASSWTGLFTDTQY
v_gene: TRBV6-5; CDR3aa: ASSHRTDNNEQF
v_gene: TRBV15; CDR3aa: ATSRGQGDWEEHY
v_gene: TRBV12-3/TRBV12-4; CDR3aa: ASSHLPSRSTYNEQF
v_gene: TRBV20-1; CDR3aa: SAEDRPTDTQY
v_gene: TRBV10-3; CDR3aa: AISGIGVVL
v_gene: TRBV5-1; CDR3aa: ASSPNTATYEQY
v_gene: TRBV2; CDR3aa: ASMGGIHTDTQY
v_gene: TRBV28; CDR3aa: ASSFRPGPYEQY
v_gene: TRBV20-1; CDR3aa: SATVGTYNEQF
v_gene: TRBV29-1; CDR3aa: SARGGGDEQF
v_gene: TRBV4-1; CDR3aa: ASSQRWPTDTQY
v_gene: TRBV21-1; CDR3aa: VSLLGNQPQH
v_gene: TRBV5-1; CDR3aa: ASSNRGSYEQY
v_gene: TRBV11-2; CDR3aa: ASSLAGSGNEQF
v_gene: TRBV12-3/TRBV12-4; CDR3aa: ASSLAQTSGLPYEQY
v_gene: TRBV29-1; CDR3aa: SVYGRTVLTYEQY
v_gene: TRBV5-1; CDR3aa: ASSSGTYQETQY
v_gene: TRBV18; CDR3aa: ASSPTGQLDLYGYT
v_gene: TRBV5-1; CDR3aa: ASSLGSNEQF
v_gene: TRBV12-3/TRBV12-4; CDR3aa: ASSDRGSNQPQH
v_gene: TRBV20-1; CDR3aa: SARDWARGSVGQETQY